Listed here are 19 T cell receptor beta chains from one sample, sequenced in a study of shared clonotypes between healthy human individuals. The repertoire was sequenced with immunoSEQ multiplex PCR; TCRdb's copy has only in-frame clones and lacks some. The sample shows about 670,000 clones, around 72% of them seen only once. The specimen sequenced was memory CD4+ T cells sorted from blood. Subset specified: CD45RA-negative fraction. The receptors were gathered from a woman in her 30s in good health.

The chain couples TRBV6-1 to TRBJ1-5; 7 bases line up with TRBD1. Germline assignment: CDR1 MNHNS and CDR2 SASEGT. After removal of 4 bases from V and 0 bases from J, the junction contained 12 bases not matched to a gene. This CDR3 is built from 18 residues. CDR3 sequence (DNA): TGTGCCAGCAGTGTTCACTTCTTCGGGACAGATAGCAATCAGCCCCAGCATTTT. Encoded protein: CASSVHFFGTDSNQPQHF.

CDR3 DNA: TGTGCCAGCCAGGGGGCCAAAAACATTCAGTACTTC. This codes for CASQGAKNIQYF. This sequence joins TRBV19 and TRBJ2-4; possible D gene TRBD1, 6 bases. There are 12 residues in the CDR3. V was clipped by 9 bases and J by 1 base, with 7 bases between them. Germline-derived CDR1 and CDR2 are LNHDA and SQIVND (reference sequence).

This chain links TRBV2 with TRBJ1-2; D remains ambiguous. The CDR3 runs to 12 residues. Germline V CDR1 and CDR2: SNHLY, FYNNEI. V was clipped by 7 bases and J by 3 bases, with 9 bases between them. CDR3 coding DNA: TGTGCCAGCAAGGCCCAGGACTATGGCTACACCTTC. Translating gives CASKAQDYGYTF.

The genes are TRBV11-1 and TRBJ2-1; TRBD2 aligns across 7 bases. J lost 0 bases, V lost 4 bases, and 12 bases had no gene match. Germline CDR1 reads SGHAT; CDR2 reads FQDESV (reference sequence). The CDR3 length is 18 residues. The CDR3 sequence: CASSSVLGTTGSYNEQFF. The CDR3 bases are TGTGCCAGCAGCTCTGTCCTTGGGACTACGGGCTCCTACAATGAGCAGTTCTTC.

As to this clone: This same CDR3 is encoded by further DNA sequences in the sample. This chain joins TRBV6-5 and TRBJ2-2; D may correspond to TRBD1 or TRBD2 (5 bases each). Germline loops: CDR1 MNHEY, CDR2 SVGAGI. V was cut by 6 bases and J by 5 bases, with 7 bases left in between. This CDR3 has 12 amino acids. The CDR3 sequence: CASSGATGELFF. The CDR3 DNA follows: TGTGCCAGCAGCGGGGCGACCGGGGAGCTGTTTTTT.

The J gene is TRBJ1-1, the V gene TRBV7-6, with unresolved D. The V gene's germline CDR1 is SGHVS and CDR2 FNYEAQ. V was trimmed by 5 bases and J by 1 base, leaving 8 bases between them. The CDR3 is made up of 13 amino acids. The CDR3: CASSTTENTEAFF. CDR3 sequence (DNA): TGTGCCAGCAGCACAACAGAGAACACTGAAGCTTTCTTT.

The sample holds one count of this clone. The chain has TRBV9 and TRBJ2-2, with TRBD2 matching over 7 bases. With 4 bases clipped from V and 7 bases from J, the junction kept 7 bases outside the gene matches. Germline V CDR1 and CDR2: SGDLS, YYNGEE. This CDR3 has 14 residues. CDR3 bases: TGTGCCAGCAGCCTTCGACTAGCCGGCGGGGAGCTGTTTTTT. This gives the protein CASSLRLAGGELFF.

The rearrangement links TRBV11-3 to TRBJ2-5; 7 bases fit TRBD2. CDR1 SGHNT and CDR2 YENEEA come from the germline V gene. The CDR3 sequence is 13 residues long. The V and J ends lost 6 bases and 11 bases, in that order; junction bases with no gene match: 12. The CDR3 protein is CASRGGLMREQYF. The CDR3, as DNA: TGTGCCAGCAGGGGAGGGCTTATGCGGGAGCAGTACTTC. The full variable domain, completed using reference TRBV11-3 and TRBJ2-5, is EAGVVQSPRYKIIEKKQPVAFWCNPISGHNTLYWYLQNLGQGPELLIRYENEEAVDDSQLPKDRFSAERLKGVDSTLKIQPAELGDSAVYLCASRGGLMREQYFGPGTRLLVL.

The rearrangement joins TRBV28 to TRBJ2-3; TRBD2 matches at 8 bases. Unmatched junction bases numbered 12, after V lost 4 bases and J lost 3 bases. The V gene's germline CDR1 is MDHEN and CDR2 SYDVKM. The CDR3 runs 17 residues. CDR3 in DNA: TGTGCCAGCAGTTCCCTTGGGGGCGGGAGGATGACAGATACGCAGTATTTT. Translating it yields CASSSLGGGRMTDTQYF.

In DNA form, the CDR3 reads TGTGCCAGCAACTGGGGGGGGACTAACGAGCAGTACTTC. Protein: CASNWGGTNEQYF. The chain has TRBV28 and TRBJ2-7, with 7 bases matching TRBD2. The CDR3 is made up of 13 amino acids. Trimming took 7 bases from V and 5 from J; bases not matched to a gene: 8. Germline loops: CDR1 MDHEN, CDR2 SYDVKM.

A note on this clone: Distinct nucleotide sequences in the sample also encode this CDR3. V usage is TRBV18 and J usage is TRBJ2-7, with 12 bases that match TRBD1. CDR1 is KGHSH and CDR2 is LQKENI in the germline V gene. After removal of 3 bases from V and 7 bases from J, the junction contained 4 bases not matched to a gene. The CDR3 has 14 residues. The CDR3 DNA reads as TGTGCCAGCTCACCGGGACAGGGGGCGAGGGAGCAGTACTTC. Translating gives CASSPGQGAREQYF.

This chain links TRBV7-7 with TRBJ2-1, with D perhaps TRBD2 (6 bases). In germline, CDR1 is SSHAT, CDR2 FNYEAQ (reference sequence). V lost 2 bases and J 8 bases, leaving 10 bases between the germline ends. The CDR3 sequence is 13 residues long. CDR3 sequence: CASSLRLADEQFF. The DNA for the CDR3 is TGTGCCAGCAGCTTAAGGTTAGCGGATGAGCAGTTCTTC. The full variable domain, with the rest looked up from reference TRBV7-7 and TRBJ2-1, is GAGVSQSPRYKVTKRGQDVTLRCDPISSHATLYWYQQALGQGPEFLTYFNYEAQPDKSGLPSDRFSAERPEGSISTLTIQRTEQRDSAMYRCASSLRLADEQFFGPGTRLTVL.

CDR3 sequence: CASSSLDGGDTQYF. The CDR3 DNA is TGTGCCAGTAGTAGTTTGGACGGAGGGGATACGCAGTATTTT. The chain carries TRBV19 and TRBJ2-3; TRBD2 might be the D (6 bases). The CDR3 consists of 14 residues. V was cut by 4 bases and J by 6 bases, with 14 bases left in between. CDR1 and CDR2 (germline): LNHDA, SQIVND (reference sequence).

The chain has TRBV4-1 and TRBJ2-2; D uncertain. Trimming removed 2 bases at V and 3 bases at J, with 13 bases between. Germline lookup yields CDR1 MGHRA and CDR2 YSYEKL. There are 16 residues in the CDR3. In DNA form, the CDR3 reads TGCGCCAGCAGCCAATTACGGTTAAGTGACACCGGGGAGCTGTTTTTT. Translating it yields CASSQLRLSDTGELFF.

The chain carries TRBV19 and TRBJ2-7; D is possibly TRBD1 or TRBD2 (5 bases each). The CDR3 is 17 amino acids. V shed 5 bases and J shed 0 bases, with 20 bases lying between them. CDR1 is LNHDA and CDR2 is SQIVND in the germline V gene (reference sequence). The CDR3 protein is CASSLRFGTGLSYEQYF. The CDR3 DNA follows: TGTGCCAGTAGTCTAAGGTTTGGGACGGGCCTCTCCTACGAGCAGTACTTC.

The genes are TRBV2 and TRBJ2-2; 9 nucleotides agree with TRBD2. The CDR3 length is 16 residues. V dropped 2 bases and J dropped 6; count of bases not matched to a gene: 7. CDR1 SNHLY and CDR2 FYNNEI come from the germline V gene. The CDR3 reads CASSEWGLAGSGELFF. CDR3 nucleotides: TGTGCCAGCAGTGAATGGGGGCTAGCGGGATCCGGGGAGCTGTTTTTT.

The J gene is TRBJ1-1, the V gene TRBV14; a weak D match, TRBD1 (5 bases). Between the trimmed V and J ends, which lost 2 bases and 3 bases, there was a span of 10 bases. The CDR3 has 14 residues. Germline values: CDR1 SGHDN, CDR2 FVKESK. The CDR3 region has the DNA TGTGCCAGCAGCCAAATAGGGGTGGACACTGAAGCTTTCTTT. Amino acids: CASSQIGVDTEAFF.

This clone was counted ten times or more. V and J are TRBV29-1 and TRBJ1-1; D is unresolved. This CDR3 is 17 amino acids long. Germline CDR1 reads SQVTM; CDR2 reads ANQGSEA. V was cut by 7 bases and J by 2 bases, with 26 bases left in between. Here the CDR3 reads CSGHPYPPGPGNTEAFF. In nucleotides, the CDR3 is TGCAGCGGTCACCCCTACCCACCGGGCCCGGGAAACACTGAAGCTTTCTTT. Supplemented by reference TRBV29-1 and TRBJ1-1, the full variable domain reads SAVISQKPSRDICQRGTSLTIQCQVDSQVTMMFWYRQQPGQSLTLIATANQGSEATYESGFVIDKFPISRPNLTFSTLTVSNMSPEDSSIYLCSGHPYPPGPGNTEAFFGQGTRLTVV.

This clone was recorded at least ten times. V is TRBV28 and J is TRBJ1-3; perhaps TRBD1 as D (5 bases). The CDR3 spans 16 residues. V was shortened by 5 bases and J by 3 bases, with 17 bases between the two germline ends. Germline CDR1 MDHEN, CDR2 SYDVKM. The CDR3 sequence: CASSPAGGDGGNTIYF. CDR3 bases: TGTGCCAGCAGTCCAGCCGGGGGGGATGGTGGAAACACCATATATTTT.